This TCR beta chain was captured in a study of shared clonotypes between healthy human individuals (dated by TCRdb to the early 2020s). With regard to the full study: Two women and three men aged 18 to 49 years were included in the cohort. For each donor, three plates each were used for CD4 naive and CD4 memory, two plates were used for CD8 naive, and one plate was used for CD8 memory. Blood TCR repertoires of a handful of healthy adults were deeply sequenced to estimate repertoire size and the extent of clonotype sharing between individuals. Libraries were prepared and TCR repertoires were sequenced by different laboratories using diverse techniques, in order to increase sequencing depth and limit assay-specific biases. Leukapheresis yielded between about 0.94 and 9.5 billion PBMCs per donor. Study-level results and caveats: Naive subsets generally had larger estimated clonotype richness than memory subsets. Across a handful of donors, 4.5% to 6.5% of naive CD4, approximately 3.6% of naive CD8, under 2.5% of memory CD4, and roughly 0.4% of memory CD8 clonotypes were shared. Pairwise subsampling led to the expectation that sequencing depth would affect the degree of clonotype sharing among donors. Compared with non-shared clonotypes, the clonotypes found in all four sorted-subset donors had higher generation probabilities. Only blood was sampled, and tissue TCR repertoires likely differ from those in blood. Incomplete sequencing was indicated by rarefaction of sorted-subset datasets, despite the large sequencing depth. Because the study included only a small number of donors, the genetic and exposure-history diversity represented was limited.

TCR CDR3 regions were amplified from genomic DNA by multiplex PCR using the deep immunoSEQ assay. Extracted genomic DNA from each cell subset was spread evenly across all wells of several immunoSEQ 96-well plates, with each plate serving as a replicate. Each replicate PCR for sorted subsets received about 180 ng genomic DNA, equal to tens of thousands of T cell genomes. Purified libraries were measured with a Qubit 3.0 fluorometer, size-checked on a Bioanalyzer 2100, and measured again with the KAPA Library Quantification kit. Every immunoSEQ 96-well plate was sequenced on a dedicated single-read 150-cycle Illumina NextSeq 550 flow cell. Turning to the authors' computational methods: The immunoSEQ output contained only junctional sequences without quality scores, so filtering could not match that applied to full-length reads. Sequences were annotated with PyIR, a Python wrapper for IgBLAST v1.9, and V/J genes and CDR3 were assigned using IMGT germline references. Reads with weak V/J assignments (E-value above 1e-6), missing CDR3, stop codons, out-of-frame junctions, or ambiguous translated residues were removed. V3J clonotypes were defined as sequences sharing the same inferred V gene, J gene, and CDR3 amino acid sequence. Percentage overlap between repertoires was computed as shared unique clonotypes divided by the size of the smaller repertoire. Three approaches were used to assess repertoire richness: RTK rarefaction, the Chao1 estimator, and Recon v2.1 estimates of unobserved clonotypes. Generation probabilities were computed with OLGA for all TCRbeta clonotypes obtained by the gDNA method from four donors. TCRdb limited this immuneACCESS table to in-frame rearrangements with V and J called. A share of clones is missing; checked studies link under half to unresolved V genes, and the rest is unexplained. D and trimming were read from the DNA, whereas the V and J calls and clone size are those reported in that table. This sample has about 2.4 million clones in its table, and more than 85% of those were observed once. The top ten constitute 0.35% to 0.45% of the sample.

From cysteine to phenylalanine, the CDR3 is 14 amino acids long. Only CDR3 DNA is held: 42 bases, read in frame from base 1. Here V drops 4 bases and J drops 8 bases, and the junction holds 7 bases not matched to any gene. The germline V gene yields SGHAT for CDR1 and FQNNGV for CDR2. A note on this clone: The antigen it binds to is not known. No quality values exist for individual bases; no much larger clone is one base distant.

Healthy HIV-negative adults with no recently reported acute infections or vaccinations were included as donors. All donors were Caucasian adults living in Nashville, Tennessee, USA. CD4+ T cells were enriched through magnetic negative selection, after which naive cells were positively selected on CD45RA and the remaining negative fraction served as the memory subset. After blood collection by leukapheresis, PBMCs were isolated using Ficoll-Histopaque density gradient centrifugation and then cryopreserved in the vapor phase of liquid nitrogen. Analytical flow cytometry was used to check the purity and quantity of each magnetically sorted T cell population. Each sorted fraction had its genomic DNA isolated and then quantified by UV absorbance on a Nanodrop 2000c.

This TCR was sampled from a man younger than 35 in good health. Some clones in this sample may be carry-over from other donors' samples. Sequenced input: naive CD4+ T cells from PBMCs. The cell subset or site label of this sample denotes: CD45RA+ positively selected. The sequence is built from TRBV11-2 and TRBJ2-1, with 8 junctional bases fitting TRBD2. The DNA sequence follows: TGTGCCAGCAGCTGGACTAGCAGCGGGTATGAGCAGTTCTTC. This encodes CASSWTSSGYEQFF.